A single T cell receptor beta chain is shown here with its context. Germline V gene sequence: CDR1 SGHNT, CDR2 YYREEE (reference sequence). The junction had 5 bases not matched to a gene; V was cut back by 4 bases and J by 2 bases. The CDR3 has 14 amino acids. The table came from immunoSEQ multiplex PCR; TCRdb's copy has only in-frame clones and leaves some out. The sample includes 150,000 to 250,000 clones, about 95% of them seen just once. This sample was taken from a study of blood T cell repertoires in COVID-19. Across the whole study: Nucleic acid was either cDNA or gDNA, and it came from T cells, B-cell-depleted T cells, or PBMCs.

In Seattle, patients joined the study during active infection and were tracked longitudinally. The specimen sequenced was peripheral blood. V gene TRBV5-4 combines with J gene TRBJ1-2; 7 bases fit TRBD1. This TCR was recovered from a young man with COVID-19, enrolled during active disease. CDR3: CASSAGQENYGYTF. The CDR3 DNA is TGTGCCAGCAGCGCTGGACAGGAAAACTATGGCTACACCTTC.